This TCR beta chain comes out of a study of blood T cell repertoires in COVID-19. Study overall: COVID-19 samples collected from the United States, Italy and Spain covered acute and convalescent phases. From T cells, B-cell-depleted T cells, or PBMCs came the material, which was cDNA or gDNA.

Profiled with immunoSEQ multiplex PCR; TCRdb holds only in-frame clones, not every one. The repertoire holds under 200,000 clones, about 85% seen once, with more than 5% in the top ten. The germline V gene has CDR1 SNHLY and CDR2 FYNNEI. V shed 8 bases, J shed 5 bases, and the junction held 3 bases outside the gene matches. This CDR3 has 12 amino acids. The rearrangement links TRBV2 to TRBJ2-5, with 9 bases matching TRBD1. Sequencing was carried out using peripheral blood. This TCR was recovered from a woman in her 50s with COVID-19, enrolled during active disease. CDR3 loop: CASGQGKETQYF. CDR3 DNA sequence: TGTGCCAGCGGACAGGGGAAGGAGACCCAGTACTTC. Filled out from reference TRBV2 and TRBJ2-5, the complete variable domain reads EPEVTQTPSHQVTQMGQEVILRCVPISNHLYFYWYRQILGQKVEFLVSFYNNEISEKSEIFDDQFSVERPDGSNFTLKIRSTKLEDSAMYFCASGQGKETQYFGPGTRLLVL.